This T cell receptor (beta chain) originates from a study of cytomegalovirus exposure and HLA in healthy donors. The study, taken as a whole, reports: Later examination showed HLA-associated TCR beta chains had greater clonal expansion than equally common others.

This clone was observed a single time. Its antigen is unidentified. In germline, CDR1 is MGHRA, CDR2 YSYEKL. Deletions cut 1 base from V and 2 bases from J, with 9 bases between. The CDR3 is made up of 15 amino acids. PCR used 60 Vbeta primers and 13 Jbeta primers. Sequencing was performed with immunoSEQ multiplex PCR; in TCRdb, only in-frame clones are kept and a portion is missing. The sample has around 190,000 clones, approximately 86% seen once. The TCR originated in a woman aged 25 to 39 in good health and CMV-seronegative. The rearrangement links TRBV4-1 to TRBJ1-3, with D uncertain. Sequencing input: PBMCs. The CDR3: CASSQVTSPGNTIYF. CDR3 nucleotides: TGCGCCAGCAGCCAAGTGACATCCCCTGGAAACACCATATATTTT.